This TCR beta chain was recovered during a study of CD8 T cell repertoires and HIV-1 epitope variants. About the study: Separate wells received one of Twenty-five Gag or Nef variant peptides. Points from the study as a whole: Of about 10 antigen-specific beta clonotypes, over five appeared to cross-react with escape variants.

The CDR3 totals 13 residues. Per the germline V gene, CDR1 is LNHDA and CDR2 is SQIVND (reference sequence). The germline V and J ends were trimmed by 7 bases and 1 base, with 10 bases remaining between them. Clones were read by immunoSEQ multiplex PCR, and TCRdb kept only the in-frame ones, dropping some. This sample has about 90,000 clones, with approximately 70% found just once. About this clone itself: Its antigen remains unknown.

This chain uses TRBV19 with TRBJ1-2, with a weak D call TRBD1 (5 bases). The TCR was taken from a male donor with HIV. The sample comprised uncultured baseline CD8+ T cells from peripheral blood mononuclear cells (PBMCs). CDR3 sequence (DNA): TGTGCCAGTAAGTCCAGGGATAACTATGGCTACACCTTC. As protein: CASKSRDNYGYTF.